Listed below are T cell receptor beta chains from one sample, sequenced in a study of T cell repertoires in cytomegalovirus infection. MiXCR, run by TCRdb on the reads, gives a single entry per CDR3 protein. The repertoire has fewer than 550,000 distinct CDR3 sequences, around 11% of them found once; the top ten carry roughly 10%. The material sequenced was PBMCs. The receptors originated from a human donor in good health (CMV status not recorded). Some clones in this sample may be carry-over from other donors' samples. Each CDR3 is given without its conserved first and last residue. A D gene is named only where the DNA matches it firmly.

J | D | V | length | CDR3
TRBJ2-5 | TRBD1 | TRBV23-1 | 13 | ASISKTGIGETQY
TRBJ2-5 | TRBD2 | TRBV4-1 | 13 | ASSQEGLVEETQY
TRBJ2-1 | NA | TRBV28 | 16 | ASSFMSGLAEGVNEQF
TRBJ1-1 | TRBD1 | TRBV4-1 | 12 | ASNLGQGATEAF
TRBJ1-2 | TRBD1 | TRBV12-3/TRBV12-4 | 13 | ASEGTGLEGYGYT
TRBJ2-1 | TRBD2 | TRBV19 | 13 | ASSIDVAGVPEQF
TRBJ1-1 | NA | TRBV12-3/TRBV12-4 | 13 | ASSFARQSNTEAF
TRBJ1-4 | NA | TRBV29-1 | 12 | SAQGLGVNEKLF
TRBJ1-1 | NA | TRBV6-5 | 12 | ASSYGSANTEAF
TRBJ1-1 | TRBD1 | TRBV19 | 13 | ASSIQGAWNTEAF
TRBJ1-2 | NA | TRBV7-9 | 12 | ASSKSRDNYGYT
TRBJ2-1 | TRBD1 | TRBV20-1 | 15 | SATPGQDVGSYNEQF
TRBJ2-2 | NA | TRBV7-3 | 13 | ASSLDSGNTGELF
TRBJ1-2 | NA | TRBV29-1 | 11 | SVAGGLDYGYT
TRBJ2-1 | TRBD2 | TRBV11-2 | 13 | ASSFNPGRANEQF
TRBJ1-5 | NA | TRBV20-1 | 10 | SSSESGEPQH
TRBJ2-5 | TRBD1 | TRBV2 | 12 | ASKPGTDQETQY
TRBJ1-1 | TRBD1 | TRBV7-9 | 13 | ASSSGGTVNTEAF
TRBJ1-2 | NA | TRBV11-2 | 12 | ASSLEVSADGYT
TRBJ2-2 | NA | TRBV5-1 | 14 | ASSLVVDPGTGELF
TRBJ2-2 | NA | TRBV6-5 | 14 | ASSRGWGPGTGELF
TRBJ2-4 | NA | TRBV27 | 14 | ASSLSNRWSKNIQY